The present entry profiles one TCR beta chain with its context. V lost 8 bases, J lost 7 bases, and 6 bases stayed unmatched. This CDR3 is 15 amino acids long. CDR1 is SNHLY and CDR2 is FYNNEI in the germline V gene. The data were produced by immunoSEQ multiplex PCR, yet TCRdb's version contains in-frame clones alone and is incomplete. The table has around 190,000 clones, 80% to 90% seen once. The data derive from a study of blood T cell repertoires in COVID-19. At the level of the study: Acute-phase and convalescent COVID-19 samples originated in the United States, Italy and Spain.

Sequencing was performed on peripheral blood. This rearrangement joins TRBV2 to TRBJ2-2; 14 nucleotides line up with TRBD2. The clonotype comes from a man aged 18 to 29 who had recovered from COVID-19. In nucleotides, the CDR3 is TGTGCCAGCGGAGGGACTAGCGGGAGCATCGGGGAGCTGTTTTTT. Its translation: CASGGTSGSIGELFF.